This TCR beta chain is drawn from a study of shared clonotypes between healthy human individuals. Study at large: The plates for each donor numbered three CD4 naive, three CD4 memory, two CD8 naive and one CD8 memory. Overall study findings and caveats: Since donors were few, the genetic and exposure-history diversity represented was limited.

With 4 bases removed from V and 5 bases from J, the gap between germline ends came to 11 bases. CDR3 length equals 13 residues. Germline values: CDR1 SQVTM, CDR2 ANQGSEA. Measured with immunoSEQ multiplex PCR; TCRdb has only the in-frame clones, and not every one. Here the sample spans some 1.5 million clones, around 98% being singletons. Worth noting for this clone: Its antigen remains unidentified.

The material sequenced was naive CD4+ T cells sorted from blood. The subset was: CD45RA+ positively selected. The TCR sequence derives from a man aged 25 to 45 in good health. The chain combines TRBV29-1 with TRBJ1-4; D not certain. CDR3 residues: CSVGAGSNEKLFF. The CDR3 DNA sequence: TGCAGCGTTGGGGCAGGCAGCAATGAAAAACTGTTTTTT. Based on the CDR3 plus reference TRBV29-1 and TRBJ1-4, the full variable domain is SAVISQKPSRDICQRGTSLTIQCQVDSQVTMMFWYRQQPGQSLTLIATANQGSEATYESGFVIDKFPISRPNLTFSTLTVSNMSPEDSSIYLCSVGAGSNEKLFFGSGTQLSVL.